The next 19 T cell receptor beta chains were all read from a single sample in a study of blood T cell repertoires in COVID-19. Clones were sequenced by immunoSEQ multiplex PCR, and TCRdb holds only the in-frame ones, with some missing. The profile shows 200,000 to 250,000 clones, over 80% of them singletons. The sequenced material came from PBMCs or T cells enriched from blood (not recorded which). These receptor sequences come from a woman aged 25 to 45 who had been exposed to COVID-19.

The V gene is TRBV7-3, the J gene TRBJ2-1; a weak D match, TRBD2 (6 bases). Germline V gene lookup returns CDR1 SGHTA and CDR2 FQGTGA. The CDR3 length is 14 residues. Trimming stripped 5 bases from V and 5 bases from J, with 13 bases between. CDR3 region: CASSPTRNNNEQFF. The CDR3 region has the DNA TGTGCCAGCAGCCCGACTAGAAATAACAATGAGCAGTTCTTC.

J is TRBJ2-5 and V is TRBV5-4; TRBD1 aligns across 7 bases. Trimming cost V 4 bases and J 2 bases; bases outside gene matches: 11. Per germline, CDR1 SGHNT and CDR2 YYREEE (reference sequence). The CDR3 spans 16 residues. CDR3 amino acids: CASSRAGGQAQETQYF. The CDR3 DNA sequence: TGTGCCAGCAGCAGGGCCGGAGGACAGGCGCAAGAGACCCAGTACTTC. Using reference TRBV5-4 and TRBJ2-5 for the parts outside the CDR3, the full variable domain is ETGVTQSPTHLIKTRGQQVTLRCSSQSGHNTVSWYQQALGQGPQFIFQYYREEENGRGNFPPRFSGLQFPNYSSELNVNALELDDSALYLCASSRAGGQAQETQYFGPGTRLLVL.

This chain connects TRBV10-2 to TRBJ2-5; 7 bases agree with TRBD1. The germline V gene encodes CDR1 WSHSY and CDR2 SAAADI. CDR3 length: 13 residues. J was trimmed by 2 bases and V by 6 bases; bases with no gene match: 3. This CDR3 is CASSPGQQETQYF. CDR3 bases: TGCGCCAGCAGCCCGGGACAGCAAGAGACCCAGTACTTC.

The chain uses TRBV7-9 and TRBJ1-6; 7 nucleotides align to TRBD1. The trim removed 9 bases at V and 5 bases at J, leaving 7 bases unmatched. CDR1 and CDR2 from the germline V gene are SEHNR and FQNEAQ (reference sequence). CDR3 size: 14 residues. The chain's CDR3 is CASSRDSDNSPLHF. The CDR3 DNA reads as TGTGCCAGTTCCCGGGACAGCGATAATTCACCCCTCCACTTT.

The chain employs TRBV5-1 and TRBJ2-5; 9 positions match TRBD2. V gave up 4 bases and J gave up 3 bases; unmatched junction bases: 10. This CDR3 contains 16 residues. From germline, CDR1 is SGHRS and CDR2 YFSETQ. CDR3 sequence reads: CASSPGDRLAEETQYF. The CDR3 nucleotides are TGCGCCAGCAGCCCCGGAGATCGACTAGCGGAAGAGACCCAGTACTTC.

The chain employs TRBV28 and TRBJ2-5; D not resolved. Germline loops: CDR1 MDHEN, CDR2 SYDVKM. V was cut by 5 bases and J by 5 bases, with 9 bases left in between. This CDR3 spans 12 amino acids. CDR3 bases: TGTGCCAGCAGTGTAGTCGGGGAGACCCAGTACTTC. Its translation: CASSVVGETQYF.

The gene calls are TRBV5-5 and TRBJ2-1; 7 bases are a match to TRBD1. V was clipped by 0 bases and J by 2 bases; unmatched bases: 5. The CDR3 contains 16 residues. The V gene's germline CDR1 is SGHKS and CDR2 YYEKEE (reference sequence). The CDR3 protein is CASSLGTGLTYNEQFF. CDR3 DNA: TGTGCCAGCAGCTTGGGGACAGGCTTAACCTACAATGAGCAGTTCTTC.

The chain employs TRBV2 and TRBJ1-5; maybe TRBD1 (6 bases). Germline V lookup: CDR1 SNHLY, CDR2 FYNNEI. Trimming removed 3 bases at V and 4 bases at J, with 16 bases between. The CDR3 length is 16 residues. CDR3 residues: CASSDARAGVNQPQHF. The CDR3 DNA sequence: TGTGCCAGCAGTGACGCCCGAGCAGGGGTGAATCAGCCCCAGCATTTT.

The CDR3 here is CASSPTGVAYNEQFF. In DNA form, the CDR3 reads TGTGCCAGTAGCCCGACAGGGGTGGCCTACAATGAGCAGTTCTTC. The V call is TRBV19, the J call TRBJ2-1; the match to TRBD1 covers 8 bases. This CDR3 has 15 amino acids. With 6 bases clipped from V and 2 bases from J, the junction kept 6 bases outside the gene matches. Germline V gene lookup returns CDR1 LNHDA and CDR2 SQIVND (reference sequence).

The chain has TRBV7-6 and TRBJ2-3; D is perhaps TRBD2 (6 bases). Trimming stripped 0 bases from V and 4 bases from J, with 14 bases between. Germline loops: CDR1 SGHVS, CDR2 FNYEAQ. The CDR3 has 16 residues. The CDR3 protein is CASSLARDEGPDTQYF. The CDR3 nucleotides read TGTGCCAGCAGCTTAGCGCGGGACGAGGGACCAGATACGCAGTATTTT. Full variable domain (outside the CDR3, taken from reference TRBV7-6 and TRBJ2-3): GAGVSQSPRYKVTKRGQDVALRCDPISGHVSLYWYRQALGQGPEFLTYFNYEAQQDKSGLPNDRFSAERPEGSISTLTIQRTEQRDSAMYRCASSLARDEGPDTQYFGPGTRLTVL.

This clone is a singleton in its sample. The chain joins TRBV7-9 to TRBJ2-1; D might be TRBD2 (5 bases). Looked up from germline, CDR1 is SEHNR and CDR2 is FQNEAQ (reference sequence). V lost 6 bases and J 8 bases, leaving 14 bases between the germline ends. This CDR3 comprises 13 residues. The CDR3 protein is CASSGRAIHEQFF. CDR3 bases: TGTGCCAGCAGTGGGCGGGCGATCCATGAGCAGTTCTTC.

The rearrangement uses TRBV27 and TRBJ2-1, with D unclear. Germline V CDR1 and CDR2: MNHEY, SMNVEV (reference sequence). Trimming shortened V by 3 bases and J by 4 bases, and 7 bases separated the two germline ends. This CDR3 has 13 residues. The CDR3 here is CASSFGLYNEQFF. The DNA for the CDR3 is TGTGCCAGCAGTTTCGGTCTTTACAATGAGCAGTTCTTC.

J is TRBJ2-3 and V is TRBV4-1; 8 bases align to TRBD1. Germline V gene data show CDR1 as MGHRA and CDR2 as YSYEKL. Trimming at V came to 7 bases and at J to 0 bases, leaving 3 bases not matched to a gene. The CDR3 extends over 14 amino acids. The CDR3 spells CASKRTGSTDTQYF. CDR3 DNA: TGCGCCAGCAAGCGGACAGGGAGCACAGATACGCAGTATTTT.

The J gene is TRBJ2-3, the V gene TRBV19, with TRBD2 matching 11 bases. V gave up 3 bases and J gave up 10 bases; unmatched junction bases: 15. The CDR3 sequence is 17 residues long. Germline assignment: CDR1 LNHDA and CDR2 SQIVND (reference sequence). The CDR3 protein is CASSIFASGRPSGSQYF. In DNA form, the CDR3 reads TGTGCCAGTAGTATCTTCGCTAGCGGGAGGCCCTCGGGGTCGCAGTATTTT.

The V and J genes are TRBV5-1 and TRBJ2-1; 9 bases fit TRBD1. CDR3 length: 15 residues. The V gene end was trimmed by 2 bases and the J gene end by 3 bases; junction bases not matched to a gene: 3. CDR1 is SGHRS and CDR2 is YFSETQ in the germline V gene. The CDR3 region is CASSFTGGFYNEQFF. CDR3 in DNA: TGCGCCAGCAGCTTTACAGGGGGCTTCTACAATGAGCAGTTCTTC.

V is TRBV9 and J is TRBJ1-2, with TRBD1 identical over 11 bases. V shed 0 bases and J 4 bases; nucleotides not matched to a gene: 5. This CDR3 has 16 residues. The germline CDR1 and CDR2 sequences are SGDLS and YYNGEE. CDR3 in amino acids: CASSVDRDRGTYGYTF. CDR3 in DNA: TGTGCCAGCAGCGTAGATAGGGACAGGGGGACCTATGGCTACACCTTC.

The gene calls are TRBV3-1 (or the pseudogene TRBV3-2) and TRBJ2-1, with a possible D match to TRBD2 (7 bases). The germline CDR1 and CDR2 sequences are LGHDT and YNNKEL (reference sequence). V was trimmed by 3 bases and J by 7 bases, leaving 16 bases between them. The CDR3 length is 15 residues. The CDR3 reads CASSQIVGRGNEQFF. In DNA form, the CDR3 reads TGTGCCAGCAGCCAGATAGTAGGGAGGGGGAATGAGCAGTTCTTC.

V usage is TRBV30 and J usage is TRBJ1-4; D is possibly TRBD1 (6 bases). The CDR3 spans 14 residues. CDR1 GTSNPN and CDR2 SVGIG come from the germline V gene (reference sequence). V lost 0 bases and J 8 bases, leaving 13 bases between the germline ends. The CDR3 loop reads CAWSVGTRKEKLFF. CDR3 bases: TGTGCCTGGAGTGTAGGGACACGAAAGGAAAAACTGTTTTTT. Supplemented by reference TRBV30 and TRBJ1-4, the full variable domain reads SQTIHQWPATLVQPVGSPLSLECTVEGTSNPNLYWYRQAAGRGLQLLFYSVGIGQISSEVPQNLSASRPQDRQFILSSKKLLLSDSGFYLCAWSVGTRKEKLFFGSGTQLSVL.

This chain connects TRBV11-2 to TRBJ2-2, with 8 bases aligning to TRBD2. CDR1 and CDR2 (germline): SGHAT, FQNNGV. This CDR3 has 15 amino acids. V trimming: 4 bases; J trimming: 2 bases; junction bases outside the gene matches: 3. In DNA, the CDR3 is TGTGCCAGCAGCTCCTTAGCGGGAAACACCGGGGAGCTGTTTTTT. Translation: CASSSLAGNTGELFF.